The T cell receptor beta chain described here comes from a study of cytomegalovirus exposure and HLA in healthy donors. Overall study results and limits: A missense variant in DCLRE1C was later tied to TCR beta V- and J-gene trimming. Relative to equally common others, HLA-associated TCR beta chains showed greater clonal expansion in a later analysis.

13 Jbeta primers and 60 Vbeta primers were used for the PCR. Sequenced by immunoSEQ multiplex PCR; TCRdb stores in-frame clones only, minus some. The sample has 95,000 to 110,000 clones, roughly three quarters seen once. Worth noting for this clone: The antigen is undetermined.

Germline CDR1 and CDR2: ENHRY and SYGVKD. V lost 6 bases, J lost 7 bases, and 7 bases stayed unmatched. CDR3 length: 15 residues. This sequence was found in a woman between 40 and 55 years old in good health and CMV-seronegative. Specimen: PBMCs. The chain combines TRBV10-3 with TRBJ2-1; 12 bases match TRBD1. In nucleotides, the CDR3 is TGTGCCATCAGAGCGGGACAGGGGGCGATGAATGAGCAGTTCTTC. Translated, it gives CAIRAGQGAMNEQFF.